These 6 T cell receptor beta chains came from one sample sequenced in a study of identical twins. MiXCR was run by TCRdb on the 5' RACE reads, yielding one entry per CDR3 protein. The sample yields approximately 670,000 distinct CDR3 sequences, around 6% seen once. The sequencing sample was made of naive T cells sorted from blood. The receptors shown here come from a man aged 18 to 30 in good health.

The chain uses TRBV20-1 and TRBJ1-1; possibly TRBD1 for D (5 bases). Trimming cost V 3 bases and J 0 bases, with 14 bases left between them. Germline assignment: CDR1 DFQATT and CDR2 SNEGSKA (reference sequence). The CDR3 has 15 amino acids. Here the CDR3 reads CSASCRVALNTEAFF. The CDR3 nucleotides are TGCAGTGCTAGTTGCAGGGTGGCTTTGAACACTGAAGCTTTCTTT.

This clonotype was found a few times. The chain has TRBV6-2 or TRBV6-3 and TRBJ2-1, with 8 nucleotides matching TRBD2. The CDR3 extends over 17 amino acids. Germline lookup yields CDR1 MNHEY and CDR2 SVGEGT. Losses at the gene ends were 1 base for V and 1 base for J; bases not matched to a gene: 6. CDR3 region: CASSYFLREGSYNEQFF. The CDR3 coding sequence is TGTGCCAGCAGTTACTTTTTACGGGAGGGTTCCTACAATGAGCAGTTCTTC.

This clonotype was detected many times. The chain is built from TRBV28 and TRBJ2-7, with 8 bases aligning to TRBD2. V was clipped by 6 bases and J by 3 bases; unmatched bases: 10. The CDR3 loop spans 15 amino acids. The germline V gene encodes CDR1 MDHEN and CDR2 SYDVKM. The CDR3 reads CASSARLAYHYEQYF. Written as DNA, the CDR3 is TGTGCCAGCAGCGCGAGACTAGCGTACCACTACGAGCAGTACTTC.

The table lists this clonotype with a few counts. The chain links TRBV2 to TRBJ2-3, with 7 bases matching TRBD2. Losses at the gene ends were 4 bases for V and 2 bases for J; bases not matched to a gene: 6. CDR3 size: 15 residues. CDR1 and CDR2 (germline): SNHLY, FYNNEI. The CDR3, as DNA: TGTGCCAGCAGTGTACCGGGACTACCCACAGATACGCAGTATTTT. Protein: CASSVPGLPTDTQYF.

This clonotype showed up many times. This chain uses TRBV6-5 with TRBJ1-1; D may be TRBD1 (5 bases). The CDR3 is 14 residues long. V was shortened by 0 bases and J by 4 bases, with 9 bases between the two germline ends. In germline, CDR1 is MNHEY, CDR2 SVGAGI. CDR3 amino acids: CASSYSGGGTEAFF. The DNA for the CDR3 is TGTGCCAGCAGTTACTCCGGGGGTGGCACTGAAGCTTTCTTT.

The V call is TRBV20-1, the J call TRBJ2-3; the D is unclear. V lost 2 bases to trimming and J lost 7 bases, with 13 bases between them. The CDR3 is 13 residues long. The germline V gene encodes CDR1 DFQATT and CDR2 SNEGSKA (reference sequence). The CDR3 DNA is TGCAGTGCTAGATCTAGGACGTCGCATACGCAGTATTTT. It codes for CSARSRTSHTQYF.